Below are 22 T cell receptor beta chains sequenced from a single sample in a study of CD4+ T cells in melanoma. Method: immunoSEQ multiplex PCR; TCRdb's copy keeps in-frame clones and lacks some. The sample has about 9,600 clones; around 70% are singletons. Sequencing used cells from a culture (not recorded whether cultured in vitro). These receptors were taken from a human donor with melanoma.

The chain has TRBV5-1 and TRBJ1-4; D ambiguous. V lost 3 bases, J lost 10 bases, and 19 bases lay in between. Germline loops: CDR1 SGHRS, CDR2 YFSETQ. This CDR3 has 15 residues. The CDR3 is CASSSDPGSDRKLFF. Written as DNA, the CDR3 is TGCGCCAGCAGCTCCGACCCTGGGTCTGATCGAAAACTGTTTTTT.

V and J are TRBV6-6 and TRBJ2-7; D is perhaps TRBD1 or TRBD2 (5 bases each). The CDR3 covers 15 residues. CDR1 is MNHNY, CDR2 SVGAGI, per germline (reference sequence). The ends were cut back, 5 bases at V and 5 bases at J, with 19 bases in the middle. CDR3 amino acids: CASSAAGAAADEQYF. The CDR3 nucleotides read TGTGCCAGCAGTGCCGCCGGGGCCGCGGCTGACGAGCAGTACTTC.

This chain joins TRBV27 and TRBJ2-3, with 9 bases fitting TRBD1. Germline lookup yields CDR1 MNHEY and CDR2 SMNVEV (reference sequence). V lost 6 bases and J lost 4; bases outside the gene matches: 17. The CDR3 spans 18 residues. The CDR3 region has the DNA TGTGCCAGCAGCCATCTTTTAGGGGGGACAGGGTGGCCAGATACGCAGTATTTT. The encoded protein is CASSHLLGGTGWPDTQYF.

This sequence joins TRBV7-8 and TRBJ2-2; D is unclear. The CDR3 runs 12 residues. Germline CDR1 and CDR2: SGHVS and FQNEAQ. With 5 bases removed from V and 6 bases from J, the gap between germline ends came to 7 bases. For the CDR3, the DNA is TGTGCCAGCAGCCCACCCCCCGGGGAGCTGTTTTTT. It translates to CASSPPPGELFF.

The chain joins TRBV4-1 to TRBJ1-1; D is unclear. Germline V gene sequence: CDR1 MGHRA, CDR2 YSYEKL. The CDR3 is 16 amino acids. Trimming took off 5 bases at V and 0 bases at J, with 16 bases between the two ends. Here the CDR3 DNA reads TGCGCCAGCAGCGTCCGGGGTCCGGTTTTGAACACTGAAGCTTTCTTT. It codes for CASSVRGPVLNTEAFF.

J is TRBJ1-2 and V is TRBV5-1; no definite D call. Germline-derived CDR1 and CDR2 are SGHRS and YFSETQ. The CDR3 covers 13 residues. Trimming left V 4 bases short and J 8 bases short, with 15 bases between. The CDR3 protein is CASSPDGPKGYTF. DNA of the CDR3: TGCGCCAGCAGCCCGGACGGTCCTAAGGGCTACACCTTC.

This clone was detected only once. This chain connects TRBV6-6 to TRBJ2-3; 9 positions agree with TRBD2. With 6 bases clipped from V and 2 bases from J, the junction kept 3 bases outside the gene matches. Per germline, CDR1 MNHNY and CDR2 SVGAGI (reference sequence). The CDR3 is made up of 14 amino acids. CDR3 coding DNA: TGTGCCAGCAGAGCGGGGGGTACCACAGATACGCAGTATTTT. As protein: CASRAGGTTDTQYF.

This clone ranks as medium-sized (0.01 to 0.1%). This chain's CDR3 is CASGRGRQSDTEAFF. CDR3 in DNA: TGTGCCAGCGGCCGGGGCCGGCAGTCGGACACTGAAGCTTTCTTT. This chain joins TRBV3-1 (or the pseudogene TRBV3-2) and TRBJ1-1, with a possible D match to TRBD1 (5 bases). Germline V CDR1 and CDR2: LGHDT, YNNKEL (reference sequence). V lost 8 bases, J lost 3 bases, and 19 bases lay in between. There are 15 residues in the CDR3.

This clone was seen a handful of times. The chain combines TRBV6-6 with TRBJ2-1, with D uncertain. Germline values: CDR1 MNHNY, CDR2 SVGAGI (reference sequence). This CDR3 spans 14 amino acids. V lost 2 bases, J lost 8 bases, and 13 bases lay in between. In DNA form, the CDR3 reads TGTGCCAGCAGTTACGACCGACGAGTAGATGAGCAGTTCTTC. This translates into CASSYDRRVDEQFF.

The V gene is TRBV7-9, the J gene TRBJ2-2, with 7 bases fitting TRBD2. V gave up 6 bases and J gave up 7 bases; unmatched junction bases: 8. The CDR3 has 14 residues. Germline assignment: CDR1 SEHNR and CDR2 FQNEAQ (reference sequence). CDR3 sequence (DNA): TGTGCCAGCAGGTCGGGGGGTAGCGACGGGGAGCTGTTTTTT. It specifies CASRSGGSDGELFF.

This chain links TRBV13 with TRBJ1-3; D call uncertain. This CDR3 region has 17 residues. Trimming cost V 5 bases and J 0 bases, with 17 bases left between them. Germline-derived CDR1 and CDR2 are PRHDT and FYEKMQ (reference sequence). The CDR3 DNA reads TGTGCCAGCAGCCCGTCGGACCCATACCACTCTGGAAACACCATATATTTT. Translating it yields CASSPSDPYHSGNTIYF.

This chain joins TRBV7-2 and TRBJ1-6; D is unresolved. The CDR3 is 15 residues long. V was cut by 6 bases and J by 10 bases, with 19 bases left in between. Germline-derived CDR1 and CDR2 are SGHTA and FQGNSA. This chain's CDR3 is CASSSRVRAESPLHF. CDR3 DNA: TGTGCCAGCAGTTCCCGCGTGCGGGCGGAATCACCCCTCCACTTT.

This clone ranks as medium-sized. The genes are TRBV7-9 and TRBJ1-2; D unclear. Germline V lookup: CDR1 SEHNR, CDR2 FQNEAQ (reference sequence). This CDR3 comprises 13 residues. The V and J ends lost 1 base and 8 bases respectively, with 11 bases between them. The CDR3 loop is CASSLVRVGGYTF. The CDR3 nucleotides read TGTGCCAGCAGCTTAGTAAGGGTCGGGGGCTACACCTTC.

The chain couples TRBV5-4 to TRBJ1-6; D uncertain. The V and J ends lost 5 bases and 10 bases respectively, with 13 bases between them. The CDR3 totals 13 residues. Germline values: CDR1 SGHNT, CDR2 YYREEE (reference sequence). The CDR3 DNA follows: TGTGCCAGCAGGATGGGTAGCGAATCACCCCTCCACTTT. Its protein product is CASRMGSESPLHF.

The chain carries TRBV10-3 and TRBJ1-2, with 9 positions matching TRBD1. The ends lost 4 bases at V and 2 bases at J; junction bases unmatched: 2. This CDR3 is 14 amino acids long. Germline CDR1 is ENHRY and CDR2 is SYGVKD. CDR3 loop: CAISGGTGNYGYTF. DNA for the CDR3: TGTGCCATCAGTGGGGGGACAGGGAACTATGGCTACACCTTC.

The chain links TRBV2 to TRBJ2-3; D unclear. This CDR3 contains 14 residues. V was pared by 6 bases and J by 6 bases, with 16 bases between. Germline-derived CDR1 and CDR2 are SNHLY and FYNNEI. For the CDR3, the DNA is TGTGCCAGCAGGAGAACGGCTACTTCGGATACGCAGTATTTT. It specifies CASRRTATSDTQYF.

The chain carries TRBV3-1 (or the pseudogene TRBV3-2) and TRBJ2-3; D not resolved. Trimming stripped 3 bases from V and 5 bases from J, with 9 bases between. The V gene's germline CDR1 is LGHDT and CDR2 YNNKEL (reference sequence). CDR3 length: 13 amino acids. The CDR3 DNA follows: TGTGCCAGCAGCCAGGCCTCGAGAGATACGCAGTATTTT. Its translation is CASSQASRDTQYF.

Concerning this clone: At one end, the junction sequence differs from germline, possibly due to a read error. Here the CDR3 reads CATRRDGLREQFF. The CDR3 DNA reads as TGTGCCACCAGAAGAGATGGCCTCCGGGAGCAGTTCTTC. The J gene is TRBJ2-1, the V gene TRBV15, with D hard to call. Germline-derived CDR1 and CDR2 are LNHNV and YYDKDF (reference sequence). The CDR3 consists of 13 residues.

The rearrangement uses TRBV19 and TRBJ1-5, with D possibly TRBD1 on 6 matching bases. Germline V gene sequence: CDR1 LNHDA, CDR2 SQIVND (reference sequence). Deletions cut 2 bases from V and 7 bases from J, with 15 bases between. CDR3 length: 15 residues. The CDR3 reads CASSISSQGIQPQHF. The CDR3 nucleotides are TGTGCCAGTAGTATATCATCCCAGGGGATACAGCCCCAGCATTTT.

The V gene is TRBV7-6, the J gene TRBJ2-7; TRBD2 matches 8 bases. Trimming cost V 1 base and J 5 bases; bases outside gene matches: 7. CDR3 length: 15 amino acids. Germline-derived CDR1 and CDR2 are SGHVS and FNYEAQ. CDR3 protein: CASSLEAGGGNEQYF. In DNA form, the CDR3 reads TGTGCCAGCAGCTTAGAGGCGGGGGGCGGGAACGAGCAGTACTTC.

V usage is TRBV2 and J usage is TRBJ1-6; D remains unclear. The length of the CDR3 is 11 residues. Germline-derived CDR1 and CDR2 are SNHLY and FYNNEI. The ends were cut back, 5 bases at V and 13 bases at J, with 9 bases in the middle. CDR3 sequence reads: CASSRTPPLHF. The CDR3 nucleotides read TGTGCCAGCAGTCGAACCCCCCCCCTCCACTTT.

The chain links TRBV5-1 to TRBJ1-4; D might be TRBD1 (6 bases). Per the germline V gene, CDR1 is SGHRS and CDR2 is YFSETQ. The CDR3 has 15 amino acids. V was cut by 4 bases and J by 5 bases, with 15 bases left in between. The CDR3 bases are TGCGCCAGCAGCGTTGGCACACAGGGCAATGAAAAACTGTTTTTT. The encoded protein is CASSVGTQGNEKLFF. Full variable domain (remainder filled in from reference TRBV5-1 and TRBJ1-4): KAGVTQTPRYLIKTRGQQVTLSCSPISGHRSVSWYQQTPGQGLQFLFEYFSETQRNKGNFPGRFSGRQFSNSRSEMNVSTLELGDSALYLCASSVGTQGNEKLFFGSGTQLSVL.